Following are 16 T cell receptor beta chains from one sample sequenced in a study of blood T cell repertoires in COVID-19 (dated by TCRdb to 2018 to 2020). Libraries were built with the immunoSEQ multiplex PCR assay. Not all clones reach the TCRdb copy of this immuneACCESS table, which keeps in-frame sequences only. Checked studies attribute under half of the gap to unresolved V genes and leave the rest unexplained. The sample table lists just over 150,000 clones, 80% to 90% of them with a count of one. Together, the top ten hold about 2.4% of the sample. Sequencing was carried out using peripheral blood. All receptors come from an older woman with acute or convalescent COVID-19.

This chain uses TRBV7-9 with TRBJ2-1; TRBD2 matches at 9 bases. The CDR3 totals 14 residues. In germline, CDR1 is SEHNR, CDR2 FQNEAQ (reference sequence). V dropped 5 bases and J dropped 7; count of bases not matched to a gene: 6. DNA of the CDR3: TGTGCCAGCAGCCCAGCGGGGGGCTTGAATGAGCAGTTCTTC. Translating it yields CASSPAGGLNEQFF.

The chain links TRBV6-5 to TRBJ1-2, with 8 bases matching TRBD1. The CDR3 sequence is 13 residues long. Per the germline V gene, CDR1 is MNHEY and CDR2 is SVGAGI. V shed 7 bases and J 3 bases; nucleotides not matched to a gene: 4. The CDR3 sequence is CASTLTGDYGYTF. CDR3 nucleotide sequence: TGTGCCAGCACCTTGACAGGGGACTATGGCTACACCTTC.

The rearrangement uses TRBV3-1 (or the pseudogene TRBV3-2) and TRBJ1-2, with D unresolved. With 1 base removed from V and 4 bases from J, the gap between germline ends came to 7 bases. The CDR3 totals 13 residues. In germline, CDR1 is LGHDT, CDR2 YNNKEL (reference sequence). The CDR3 DNA is TGTGCCAGCAGCCAAGGCCAGGCCTATGGCTACACCTTC. This codes for CASSQGQAYGYTF.

The CDR3 loop reads CASSLMRQGGEKLFF. CDR3 bases: TGTGCCAGCAGCTTAATGAGACAGGGGGGAGAAAAACTGTTTTTT. This chain links TRBV11-2 with TRBJ1-4, with TRBD1 matching 9 bases. Germline assignment: CDR1 SGHAT and CDR2 FQNNGV. V dropped 2 bases and J dropped 8; count of bases not matched to a gene: 6. This CDR3 region has 15 residues.

The CDR3 region has the DNA TGTGCCAGCAGTTACTTCGTCAGGGGAGCCTACGAGCAGTACTTC. Protein: CASSYFVRGAYEQYF. V usage is TRBV6-5 and J usage is TRBJ2-7, with TRBD1 as a possible D gene (6 bases). The CDR3 has 15 amino acids. Germline V lookup: CDR1 MNHEY, CDR2 SVGAGI. V was clipped by 1 base and J by 2 bases, with 12 bases between them.

This chain connects TRBV4-3 to TRBJ1-1; the D is unclear. The CDR3 loop spans 15 amino acids. Germline assignment: CDR1 LGHNA and CDR2 YSLEER. V was pared by 0 bases and J by 5 bases, with 13 bases between. The CDR3 nucleotides are TGCGCCAGCAGCCAAGAGGCGGGGTTGGCGACTGAAGCTTTCTTT. Residues: CASSQEAGLATEAFF.

The rearrangement links TRBV27 to TRBJ2-2; possible D gene TRBD2, 5 bases. This CDR3 contains 16 residues. Trimming removed 7 bases at V and 3 bases at J, with 18 bases between. Germline CDR1 MNHEY, CDR2 SMNVEV (reference sequence). The CDR3 sequence is CASTPYSVVHTGELFF. CDR3 DNA sequence: TGTGCCAGCACCCCCTATAGCGTGGTCCACACCGGGGAGCTGTTTTTT.

The CDR3 sequence: CASSPTGTGNDGYTF. The CDR3 DNA reads TGTGCCAGCTCACCCACCGGGACAGGGAACGATGGCTACACCTTC. The J gene is TRBJ1-2, the V gene TRBV18, with 9 bases fitting TRBD1. Germline CDR1 is KGHSH and CDR2 is LQKENI. V lost 3 bases to trimming and J lost 6 bases; unmatched junction nucleotides: 8. CDR3 length: 15 residues. The complete variable domain, with remaining parts taken from reference TRBV18 and TRBJ1-2, reads NAGVMQNPRHLVRRRGQEARLRCSPMKGHSHVYWYRQLPEEGLKFMVYLQKENIIDESGMPKERFSAEFPKEGPSILRIQQVVRGDSAAYFCASSPTGTGNDGYTFGSGTRLTVV.

The chain links TRBV7-8 to TRBJ1-4, with TRBD1 identical over 10 bases. V shed 5 bases and J 12 bases; nucleotides not matched to a gene: 6. Germline lookup yields CDR1 SGHVS and CDR2 FQNEAQ. This CDR3 has 13 amino acids. The CDR3 reads CASSPGQGRELFF. Written as DNA, the CDR3 is TGTGCCAGCAGCCCGGGACAGGGGAGGGAACTGTTTTTT.

This chain joins TRBV12-3 or TRBV12-4 and TRBJ1-5; 8 nucleotides agree with TRBD1. Germline trimming cut 3 bases from V and 9 bases from J; bases unmatched to any gene: 1. This CDR3 has 12 amino acids. CDR3 sequence reads: CASSFGTGPQHF. The DNA of the CDR3 is TGTGCCAGCAGTTTCGGGACAGGGCCCCAGCATTTT.

The CDR3 DNA sequence: TGTGCCAGCAGTTACGAGGGACAGCCCTACAATGAGCAGTTCTTC. Its protein product is CASSYEGQPYNEQFF. V gene TRBV6-6 combines with J gene TRBJ2-1; 7 bases line up with TRBD1. The V segment lost 2 bases and the J segment 2 bases; nucleotides outside the gene matches: 3. The CDR3 spans 15 residues. Germline-derived CDR1 and CDR2 are MNHNY and SVGAGI (reference sequence).

This chain joins TRBV9 and TRBJ2-1; D may be TRBD1 (5 bases). The length of the CDR3 is 15 residues. Looked up from germline, CDR1 is SGDLS and CDR2 is YYNGEE. V was clipped by 0 bases and J by 0 bases, with 7 bases between them. DNA of the CDR3: TGTGCCAGCAGCGTAGGGCAGGGCTCCTACAATGAGCAGTTCTTC. It translates to CASSVGQGSYNEQFF.

This chain connects TRBV7-8 to TRBJ1-6; 7 bases match TRBD1. V lost 5 bases, J lost 0 bases, and 4 bases stayed unmatched. This CDR3 contains 16 residues. Looked up from germline, CDR1 is SGHVS and CDR2 is FQNEAQ. The CDR3 DNA sequence: TGTGCCAGCAGCCCACAGGGGAGCTCCTATAATTCACCCCTCCACTTT. It translates to CASSPQGSSYNSPLHF.

V gene TRBV7-9 combines with J gene TRBJ2-5; D not resolved. V was cut by 0 bases and J by 5 bases, with 10 bases left in between. Germline values: CDR1 SEHNR, CDR2 FQNEAQ (reference sequence). The CDR3 runs 14 residues. The CDR3 protein is CASSLAVTEETQYF. DNA for the CDR3: TGTGCCAGCAGCTTAGCGGTCACGGAGGAGACCCAGTACTTC.

The chain has TRBV6-6 and TRBJ2-3; a weak D match, TRBD1 (5 bases). CDR3 size: 15 residues. V lost 2 bases, J lost 4 bases, and 13 bases lay in between. Germline V lookup: CDR1 MNHNY, CDR2 SVGAGI (reference sequence). The CDR3 is CASSYGQGRADTQYF. DNA of the CDR3: TGTGCCAGCAGTTACGGGCAGGGCCGGGCAGATACGCAGTATTTT.

The V and J genes are TRBV6-5 and TRBJ2-2, with 8 positions matching TRBD1. Germline values: CDR1 MNHEY, CDR2 SVGAGI. The trim removed 7 bases at V and 7 bases at J, leaving 11 bases unmatched. The length of the CDR3 is 15 residues. CDR3 coding DNA: TGTGCCAGCAATCTTCTCCGGACAGGGTTCGGGGAGCTGTTTTTT. The encoded protein is CASNLLRTGFGELFF.